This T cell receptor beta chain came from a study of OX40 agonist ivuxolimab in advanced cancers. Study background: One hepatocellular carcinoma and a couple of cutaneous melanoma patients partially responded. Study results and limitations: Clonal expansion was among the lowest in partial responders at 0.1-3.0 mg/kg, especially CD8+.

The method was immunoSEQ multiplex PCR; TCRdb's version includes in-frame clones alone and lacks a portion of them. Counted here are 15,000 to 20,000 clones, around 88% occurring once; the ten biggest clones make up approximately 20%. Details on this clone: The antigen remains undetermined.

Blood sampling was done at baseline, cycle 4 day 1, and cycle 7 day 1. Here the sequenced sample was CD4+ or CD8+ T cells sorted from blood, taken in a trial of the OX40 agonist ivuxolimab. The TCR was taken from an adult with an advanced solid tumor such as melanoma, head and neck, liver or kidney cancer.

The CDR3 DNA is TGCAGTGCTATGGACTACGAGCAGTACTTC. Protein product: CSAMDYEQYF. The genes are TRBV20-1 and TRBJ2-7; D not certain. CDR3 length: 10 amino acids. V was trimmed by 4 bases and J by 3 bases, leaving 4 bases between them. CDR1 DFQATT and CDR2 SNEGSKA come from the germline V gene (reference sequence).